This T cell receptor (beta chain) was captured by sequencing in a study of early T cells in non-severe SARS-CoV-2 infection. Study summary: Bulk RNA isolated from unsorted whole blood underwent sequencing; chains were not paired.

Germline V gene data show CDR1 as SGHVS and CDR2 as FNYEAQ. V was cut by 5 bases and J by 0 bases, with 13 bases left in between. CDR3 length equals 15 residues. This clonotype has a handful of counts. TCRdb redid the calling of the 5' RACE reads with MiXCR, one entry per CDR3 protein. The sample has just under 60,000 distinct CDR3 sequences, more than 8.5% seen once. This rearrangement joins TRBV7-6 to TRBJ1-1; possibly TRBD1 for D (6 bases). The sample comprised whole blood. The TCR sequence derives from an adult who was a healthcare worker with PCR-confirmed SARS-CoV-2 infection or an uninfected control (not recorded which). CDR3 DNA sequence: TGTGCCAGCAGCCCCAACAGGGCAATGAACACTGAAGCTTTCTTT. It codes for CASSPNRAMNTEAFF.